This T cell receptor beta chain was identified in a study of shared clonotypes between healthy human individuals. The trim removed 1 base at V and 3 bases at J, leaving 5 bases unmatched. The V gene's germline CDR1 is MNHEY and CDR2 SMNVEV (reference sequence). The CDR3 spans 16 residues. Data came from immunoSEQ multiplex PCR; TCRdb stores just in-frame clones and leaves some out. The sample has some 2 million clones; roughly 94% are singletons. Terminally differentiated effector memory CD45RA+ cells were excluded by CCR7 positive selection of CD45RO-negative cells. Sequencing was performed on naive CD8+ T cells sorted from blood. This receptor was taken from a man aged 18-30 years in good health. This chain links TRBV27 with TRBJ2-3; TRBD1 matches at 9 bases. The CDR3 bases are TGTGCCAGCAGTTTATTCGGGACAGGGCGGACAGATACGCAGTATTTT. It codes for CASSLFGTGRTDTQYF.